This T cell receptor beta chain was profiled in a study of a mutant IDH1 vaccine in newly diagnosed glioma. As for the study in general: The patients were given eight vaccinations, one each in weeks 1, 3, 5, 7, 11, 15, 19 and 23.

In its sample, this clone was seen once. What it recognizes is unknown. TCRdb's table, derived via immunoSEQ multiplex PCR, lists solely in-frame clones and lacks some. The table has nearly 55,000 clones, 80% to 85% seen once. As for time point: week 5, during vaccination. Each vaccine dose was 300 ug of mutant IDH1 20-mer peptide, with topical imiquimod. CDR1 SGHAT and CDR2 FQNNGV come from the germline V gene. The CDR3 consists of 15 residues. The V and J ends lost 5 bases and 5 bases respectively, with 17 bases between them. The clonotype comes from a man younger than 45 with glioma. The sample consisted of PBMCs, taken from a glioma patient whose treatment included an IDH1 peptide vaccine. J is TRBJ2-3 and V is TRBV11-2; D remains unclear. DNA of the CDR3: TGTGCCAGCAGCATCCAGCCAACGACCCAAGATACGCAGTATTTT. Its translation: CASSIQPTTQDTQYF.